This TCR beta chain appears in the sequencing data of a study of Ad26.COV2.S vaccination and SARS-CoV-2 variants. Study-level points and caveats: Those who received vaccine or placebo ended up with similar non-spike TCR breadth.

The sample's treatment: some 20 received Ad26.COV2.S at low or high dose, single or two shots; about five received placebo; per-sample allocation not given. Sampling happened 63 days after the first vaccine or placebo injection. With 5 bases removed from V and 6 bases from J, the gap between germline ends came to 28 bases. The CDR3 is 18 residues long. Germline values: CDR1 SGHVS, CDR2 FNYEAQ. The assay was immunoSEQ multiplex PCR, and TCRdb's table has in-frame clones only and misses some. The sample records about 350,000 clones, more than 75% being singletons. A remark on this clone: Its antigen is not identified.

The source was peripheral blood, collected in a trial of Ad26.COV2.S vaccine versus placebo. This sequence originates from a person between 18 and 59 years old who received the Ad26.COV2.S COVID-19 vaccine or a placebo. The V and J genes are TRBV7-6 and TRBJ2-5; D may be TRBD1 (6 bases). CDR3 nucleotides: TGTGCCAGCAGCCATAATCCCCCGGACAGCCCGAGATTTAAGACCCAGTACTTC. This encodes CASSHNPPDSPRFKTQYF.